The clone carrying this T cell receptor (beta chain) was recorded only once. Its specificity is not known. The sample comes from a study of T cells in Graves' hyperthyroidism and ophthalmopathy. Points from the study as a whole: Expanded thyroid clonotypes (above 0.001) were mostly also found in blood. Ophthalmopathy, as predicted by the model, came a median about seven months after the prediction.

For the diagnoses, clinical symptoms, serum thyroxine and TRAb, thyroid ultrasound and orbital computed tomography were used. Germline CDR1 is SQVTM and CDR2 is ANQGSEA. This CDR3 is 12 amino acids long. Trimming took off 8 bases at V and 7 bases at J, with 15 bases between the two ends. Researchers amplified the TCR beta CDR3 regions from RNA transcripts. The TCR CDR3 was amplified in a first-round RT-PCR using the HTBI primer set. One entry per CDR3 protein results from TCRdb running MiXCR on the multiplex PCR reads. This table holds hundreds of thousands of distinct CDR3 sequences, about 16% found once.

This TCR derives from a woman in her forties with Graves' ophthalmopathy. V usage is TRBV29-1 and J usage is TRBJ2-1; D not certain. Sequenced: blood. The CDR3 region has the DNA TGCAGCACCGCTGGGCGTGGAAATGAGCAGTTCTTC. Its translation: CSTAGRGNEQFF.